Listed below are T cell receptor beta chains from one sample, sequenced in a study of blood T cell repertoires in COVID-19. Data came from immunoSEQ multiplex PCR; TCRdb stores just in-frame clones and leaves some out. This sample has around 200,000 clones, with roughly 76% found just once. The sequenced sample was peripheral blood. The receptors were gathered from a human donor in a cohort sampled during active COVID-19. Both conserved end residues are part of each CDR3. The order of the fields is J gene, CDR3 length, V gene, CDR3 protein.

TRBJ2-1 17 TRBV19 CASSIDSGGAYYNEQFF
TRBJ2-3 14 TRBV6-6 CASSPRGPLDTQYF
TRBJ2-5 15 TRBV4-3 CASSSFTGPLETQYF
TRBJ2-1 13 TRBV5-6 CASSLGRGNEQFF
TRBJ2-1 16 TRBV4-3 CASRDSYSGSGNEQFF
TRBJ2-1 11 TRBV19 CASSRRNEQFF
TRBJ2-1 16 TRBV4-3 CASSQAGTSVYNEQFF
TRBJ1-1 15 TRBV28 CASSPVRTLNTEAFF
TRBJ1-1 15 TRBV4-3 CASSQVAGWNTEAFF
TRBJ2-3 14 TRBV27 CASSERGFTDTQYF
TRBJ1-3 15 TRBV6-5 CASRAGQGFGNTIYF
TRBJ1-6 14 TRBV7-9 CASSSPGQGSPLHF
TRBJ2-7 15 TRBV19 CASSVRLAGYYEQYF
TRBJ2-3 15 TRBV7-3 CASTPSGGGTDTQYF
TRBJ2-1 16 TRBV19 CASSIDGGARWGEQFF
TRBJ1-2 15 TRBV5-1 CASSPLRPGDYGYTF
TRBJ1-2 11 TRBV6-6 CASSYSAGKTF
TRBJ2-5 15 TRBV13 CASSLGLAGPETQYF
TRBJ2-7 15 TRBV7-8 CASAQADGNIYEQYF
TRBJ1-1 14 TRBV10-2 CASSPDIMNTEAFF
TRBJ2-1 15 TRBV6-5 CASRRGQGRSNEQFF
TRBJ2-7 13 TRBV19 CASKAGGPFEQYF